This TCR beta chain was captured by sequencing in a study of human T cells and chemical hapten exposure. As for the study in general: Recorded diagnoses among the mostly female patients were alopecia areata, totalis or universalis.

Time point reported: pre-sensitization, week 0. This sample's treatment: therapeutic diphenylcyclopropenone sensitization with weekly scalp DPC. Unfractionated whole blood was the source of the extracted total RNA. MiXCR was run by TCRdb on the RACE reads, yielding one entry per CDR3 protein. The sample includes approximately 50,000 distinct CDR3 sequences, approximately 9.6% of them seen just once. Study-wide points: Patch test score rose with PT1 expanded TCR count, significant at thresholds 8, 16 and 32, not 4.

The CDR3 has 14 amino acids. Germline V gene sequence: CDR1 SGHTA, CDR2 FQGNSA. V dropped 6 bases and J dropped 5 bases, with 16 bases sitting between them. This clonotype was seen more than once but under ten times. Its antigen is currently unknown. The sequence came from a young woman with alopecia areata. Some clones in this sample may be carry-over from other donors' samples. The rearrangement joins TRBV7-2 to TRBJ1-1; tentatively, D is TRBD1 (5 bases). Sample: whole blood, taken in connection with sensitization to the hapten diphenylcyclopropenone (DPC). The CDR3 loop reads CASRRPGPQTEAFF. In DNA, the CDR3 is TGTGCCAGCAGACGGCCGGGGCCCCAGACTGAAGCTTTCTTT.